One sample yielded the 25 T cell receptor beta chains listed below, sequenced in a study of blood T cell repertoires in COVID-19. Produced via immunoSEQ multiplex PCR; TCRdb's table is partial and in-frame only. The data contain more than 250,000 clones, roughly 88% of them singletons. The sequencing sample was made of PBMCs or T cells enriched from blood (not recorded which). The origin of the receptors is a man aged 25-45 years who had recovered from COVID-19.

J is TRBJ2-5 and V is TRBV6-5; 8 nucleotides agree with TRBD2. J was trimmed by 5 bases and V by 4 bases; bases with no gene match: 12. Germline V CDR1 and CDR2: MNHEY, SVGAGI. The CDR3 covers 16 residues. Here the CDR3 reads CASSLRTSRRGETQYF. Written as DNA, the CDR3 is TGTGCCAGCAGTTTAAGGACTAGCCGAAGAGGGGAGACCCAGTACTTC.

In DNA form, the CDR3 reads TGTGCCAGTAGTCGGACAGGGCGAAATGAGCAGTTCTTC. It encodes CASSRTGRNEQFF. The V gene is TRBV19, the J gene TRBJ2-1; 8 nucleotides align to TRBD1. V was pared by 5 bases and J by 7 bases, with 4 bases of the junction left unmatched. The V gene's germline CDR1 is LNHDA and CDR2 SQIVND (reference sequence). The CDR3 is 13 residues long.

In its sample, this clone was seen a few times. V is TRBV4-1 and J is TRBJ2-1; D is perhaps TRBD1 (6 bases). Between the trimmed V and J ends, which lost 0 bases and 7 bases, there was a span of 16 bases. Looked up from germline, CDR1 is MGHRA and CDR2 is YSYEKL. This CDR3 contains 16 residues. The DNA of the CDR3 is TGCGCCAGCAGCCAAGATAATCGACAGGCAATAAATGAGCAGTTCTTC. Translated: CASSQDNRQAINEQFF.

CDR3 in amino acids: CAISESSYEQYF. The CDR3 DNA sequence: TGTGCCATCAGTGAGTCCAGTTACGAGCAGTACTTC. The chain employs TRBV10-3 and TRBJ2-7; D not certain. Trimming took 0 bases from V and 4 from J, leaving 4 bases between them. Germline values: CDR1 ENHRY, CDR2 SYGVKD. This CDR3 comprises 12 residues.

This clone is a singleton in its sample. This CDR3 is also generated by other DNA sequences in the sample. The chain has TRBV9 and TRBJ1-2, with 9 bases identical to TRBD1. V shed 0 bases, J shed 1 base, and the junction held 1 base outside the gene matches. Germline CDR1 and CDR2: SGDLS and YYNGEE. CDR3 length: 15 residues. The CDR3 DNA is TGTGCCAGCAGCGTAGGACAGGGGGGTAACTATGGCTACACCTTC. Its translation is CASSVGQGGNYGYTF.

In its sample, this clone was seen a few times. In nucleotides, the CDR3 is TGTGCCAGCAGTTACTCGACAGGTATCAATGAGCAGTTCTTC. It encodes CASSYSTGINEQFF. This chain uses TRBV6-5 with TRBJ2-1; a possible D gene is TRBD1 (6 bases). The CDR3 is made up of 14 amino acids. From germline, CDR1 is MNHEY and CDR2 SVGAGI. With 0 bases removed from V and 6 bases from J, the gap between germline ends came to 9 bases.

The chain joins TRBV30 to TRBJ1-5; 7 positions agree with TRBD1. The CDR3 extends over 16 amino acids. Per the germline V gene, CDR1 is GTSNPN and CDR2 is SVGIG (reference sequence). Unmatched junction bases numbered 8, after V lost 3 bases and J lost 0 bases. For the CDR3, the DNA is TGTGCCTGGAGCACCGGGACAGTATTTAGCAATCAGCCCCAGCATTTT. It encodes CAWSTGTVFSNQPQHF.

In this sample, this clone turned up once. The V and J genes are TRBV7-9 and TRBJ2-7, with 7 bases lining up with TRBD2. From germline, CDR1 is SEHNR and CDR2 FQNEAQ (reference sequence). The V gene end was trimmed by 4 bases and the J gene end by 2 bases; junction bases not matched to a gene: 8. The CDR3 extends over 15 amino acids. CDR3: CASSSWDYRTYEQYF. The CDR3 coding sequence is TGTGCCAGCAGCTCCTGGGACTACCGAACCTACGAGCAGTACTTC.

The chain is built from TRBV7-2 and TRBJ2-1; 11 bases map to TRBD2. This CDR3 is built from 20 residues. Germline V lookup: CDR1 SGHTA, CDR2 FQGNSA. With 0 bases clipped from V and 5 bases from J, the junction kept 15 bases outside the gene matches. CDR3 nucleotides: TGTGCCAGCAGCTTAGCGCTGGCAGGGCTAGCGGGGGGTAGCCACAATGAGCAGTTCTTC. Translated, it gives CASSLALAGLAGGSHNEQFF.

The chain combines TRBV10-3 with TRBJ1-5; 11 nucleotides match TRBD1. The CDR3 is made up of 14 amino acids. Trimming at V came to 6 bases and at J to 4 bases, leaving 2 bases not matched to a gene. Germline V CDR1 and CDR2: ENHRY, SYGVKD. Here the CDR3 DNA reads TGTGCCATCAGAGGGACAGGGGGAAATCAGCCCCAGCATTTT. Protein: CAIRGTGGNQPQHF.

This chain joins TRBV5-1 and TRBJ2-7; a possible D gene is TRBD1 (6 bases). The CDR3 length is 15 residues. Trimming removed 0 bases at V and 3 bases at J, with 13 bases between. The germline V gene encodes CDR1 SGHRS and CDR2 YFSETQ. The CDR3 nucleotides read TGCGCCAGCAGCTTGGAGACAGGCAGCCACTACGAGCAGTACTTC. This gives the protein CASSLETGSHYEQYF.

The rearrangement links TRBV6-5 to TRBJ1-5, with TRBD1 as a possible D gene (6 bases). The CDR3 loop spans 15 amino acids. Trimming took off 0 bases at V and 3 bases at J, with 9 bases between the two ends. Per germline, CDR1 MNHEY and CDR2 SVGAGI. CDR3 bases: TGTGCCAGCAGTTACTCCTACAGGGCCAATCAGCCCCAGCATTTT. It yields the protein CASSYSYRANQPQHF.

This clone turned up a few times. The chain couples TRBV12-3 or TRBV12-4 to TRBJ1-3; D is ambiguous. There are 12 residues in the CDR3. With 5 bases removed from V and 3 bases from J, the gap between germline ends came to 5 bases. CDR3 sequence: CASSLRGNTIYF. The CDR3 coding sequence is TGTGCCAGCAGTCTACGTGGAAACACCATATATTTT.

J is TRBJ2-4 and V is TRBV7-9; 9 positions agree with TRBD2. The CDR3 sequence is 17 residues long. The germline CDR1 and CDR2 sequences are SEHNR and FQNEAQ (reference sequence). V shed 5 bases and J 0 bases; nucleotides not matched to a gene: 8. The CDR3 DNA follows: TGTGCCAGCAGCCCCGCAGCGGGGGGTTTAGCCAAAAACATTCAGTACTTC. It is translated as CASSPAAGGLAKNIQYF.

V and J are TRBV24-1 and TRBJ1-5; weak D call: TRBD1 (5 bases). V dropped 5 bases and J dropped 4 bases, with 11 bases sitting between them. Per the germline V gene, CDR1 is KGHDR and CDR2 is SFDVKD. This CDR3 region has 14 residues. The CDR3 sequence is CATSGVGGNQPQHF. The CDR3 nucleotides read TGTGCCACCAGTGGAGTTGGGGGGAATCAGCCCCAGCATTTT.

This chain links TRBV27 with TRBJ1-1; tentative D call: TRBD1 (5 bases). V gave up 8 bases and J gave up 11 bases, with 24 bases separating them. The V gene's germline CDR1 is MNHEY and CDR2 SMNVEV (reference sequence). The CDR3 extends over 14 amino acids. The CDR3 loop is CASGNSGGTLRAFF. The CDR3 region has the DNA TGTGCCAGCGGAAATTCGGGGGGGACCTTGCGCGCTTTCTTT.

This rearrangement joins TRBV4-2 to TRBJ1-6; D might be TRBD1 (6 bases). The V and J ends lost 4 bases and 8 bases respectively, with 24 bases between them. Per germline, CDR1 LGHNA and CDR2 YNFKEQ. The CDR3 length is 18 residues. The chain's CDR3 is CASSLGFRQAESYSPLHF. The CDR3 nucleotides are TGTGCCAGCAGCCTTGGCTTTAGACAGGCGGAAAGTTATTCACCCCTCCACTTT.

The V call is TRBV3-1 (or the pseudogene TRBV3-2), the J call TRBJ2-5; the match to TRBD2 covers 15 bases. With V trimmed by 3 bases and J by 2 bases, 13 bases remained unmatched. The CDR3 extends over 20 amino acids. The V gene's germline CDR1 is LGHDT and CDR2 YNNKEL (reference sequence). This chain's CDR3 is CASSQIRGTSGGRGQETQYF. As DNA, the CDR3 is TGTGCCAGCAGCCAGATCCGGGGGACTAGCGGGGGGCGAGGTCAAGAGACCCAGTACTTC.

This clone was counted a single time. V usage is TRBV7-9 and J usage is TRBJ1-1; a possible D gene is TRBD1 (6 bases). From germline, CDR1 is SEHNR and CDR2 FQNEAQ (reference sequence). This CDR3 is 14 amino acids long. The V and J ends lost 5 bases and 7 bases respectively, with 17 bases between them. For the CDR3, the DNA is TGTGCCAGCAGCCACCCAGGGGCGCGGAGTGAAGCTTTCTTT. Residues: CASSHPGARSEAFF.

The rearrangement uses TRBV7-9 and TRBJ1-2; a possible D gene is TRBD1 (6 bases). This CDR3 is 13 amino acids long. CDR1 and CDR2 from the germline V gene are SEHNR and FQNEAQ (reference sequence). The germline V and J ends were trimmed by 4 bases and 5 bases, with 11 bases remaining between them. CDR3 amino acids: CASSSTGTYGYTF. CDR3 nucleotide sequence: TGTGCCAGCAGCTCCACAGGGACGTATGGCTACACCTTC.

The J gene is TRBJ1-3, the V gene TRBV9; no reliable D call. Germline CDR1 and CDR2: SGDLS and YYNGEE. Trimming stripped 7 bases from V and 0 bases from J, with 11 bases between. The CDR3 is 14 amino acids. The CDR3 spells CASGGSLSGNTIYF. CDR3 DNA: TGTGCCAGCGGAGGCAGTCTCTCTGGAAACACCATATATTTT.

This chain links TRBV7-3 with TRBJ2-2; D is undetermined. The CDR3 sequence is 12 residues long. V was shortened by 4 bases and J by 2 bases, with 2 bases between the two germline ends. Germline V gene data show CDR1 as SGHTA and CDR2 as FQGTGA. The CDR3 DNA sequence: TGTGCCAGCAGCTCAAACACCGGGGAGCTGTTTTTT. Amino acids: CASSSNTGELFF.

The CDR3 reads CASGEGTTDTQYF. Written as DNA, the CDR3 is TGTGCCAGCGGTGAGGGAACCACAGATACGCAGTATTTT. The chain joins TRBV27 to TRBJ2-3; maybe TRBD2 (5 bases). CDR3 length: 13 amino acids. Germline lookup yields CDR1 MNHEY and CDR2 SMNVEV (reference sequence). V lost 8 bases, J lost 2 bases, and 11 bases lay in between.

CDR3 sequence reads: CASSELAGDQETQYF. CDR3 bases: TGTGCCAGCAGTGAACTAGCGGGGGACCAAGAGACCCAGTACTTC. This chain uses TRBV2 with TRBJ2-5; 10 bases are shared with TRBD2. The V and J ends lost 2 bases and 0 bases, in that order; junction bases with no gene match: 0. This CDR3 has 15 amino acids. Germline CDR1 and CDR2: SNHLY and FYNNEI.

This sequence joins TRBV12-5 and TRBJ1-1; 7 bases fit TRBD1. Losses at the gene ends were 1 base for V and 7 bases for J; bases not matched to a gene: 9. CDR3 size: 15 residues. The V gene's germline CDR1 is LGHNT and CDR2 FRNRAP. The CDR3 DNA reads TGTGCTAGTGGTTTGGGACAGGGTGGGATGATTGAAGCTTTCTTT. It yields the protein CASGLGQGGMIEAFF.